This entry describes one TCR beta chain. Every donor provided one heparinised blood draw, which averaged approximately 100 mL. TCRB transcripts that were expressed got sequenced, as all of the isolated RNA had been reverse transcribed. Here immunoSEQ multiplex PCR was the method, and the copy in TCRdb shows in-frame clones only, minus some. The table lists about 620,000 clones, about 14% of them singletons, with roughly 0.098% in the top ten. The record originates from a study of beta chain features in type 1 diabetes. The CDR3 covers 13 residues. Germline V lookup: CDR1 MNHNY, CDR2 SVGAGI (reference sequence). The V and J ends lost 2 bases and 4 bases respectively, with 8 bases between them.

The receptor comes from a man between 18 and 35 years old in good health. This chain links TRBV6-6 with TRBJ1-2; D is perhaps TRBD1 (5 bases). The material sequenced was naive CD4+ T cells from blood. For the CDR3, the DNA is TGTGCCAGCAGTTACGATGGGGCCTATGGCTACACCTTC. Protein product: CASSYDGAYGYTF.